A single sample gave rise to the 14 T cell receptor beta chains below, sequenced in a study of cytomegalovirus exposure and HLA in healthy donors. Clones were read by immunoSEQ multiplex PCR, and TCRdb kept only the in-frame ones, dropping some. The sample consists of about 220,000 clones, around 88% of them appearing once. Sequencing was done on a sample of PBMCs. These receptors were collected from a woman under 30 in good health and CMV-seronegative.

This chain links TRBV29-1 with TRBJ1-1, with D possibly matching TRBD1 (5 bases). CDR1 and CDR2 (germline): SQVTM, ANQGSEA. V was cut by 0 bases and J by 6 bases, with 8 bases left in between. This CDR3 contains 12 residues. In DNA, the CDR3 is TGCAGCGTTGAAGAAGGAGGGGCTGAAGCTTTCTTT. As protein: CSVEEGGAEAFF.

The V and J genes are TRBV25-1 and TRBJ2-3, with no clear D. The CDR3 is 12 amino acids. Germline V CDR1 and CDR2: MGHDK, SYGVNS. The germline V and J ends were trimmed by 3 bases and 5 bases, with 6 bases remaining between them. CDR3 DNA: TGTGCCAGCAGTGACCTTATAGATACGCAGTATTTT. Its translation: CASSDLIDTQYF.

This clone has only one observation. V and J are TRBV11-2 and TRBJ2-7; 13 bases are shared with TRBD2. Germline-derived CDR1 and CDR2 are SGHAT and FQNNGV. Trimming cost V 6 bases and J 4 bases; bases outside gene matches: 3. This CDR3 has 14 amino acids. This chain's CDR3 is CASRQLAGGYEQYF. CDR3 DNA: TGTGCCAGCAGGCAACTAGCGGGAGGGTACGAGCAGTACTTC.

V gene TRBV10-1 combines with J gene TRBJ2-1, with D tentatively TRBD1 (6 bases). Per the germline V gene, CDR1 is WNHNN and CDR2 is SYGVQD (reference sequence). The CDR3 sequence is 14 residues long. Trimming stripped 2 bases from V and 3 bases from J, with 8 bases between. In DNA, the CDR3 is TGCGCCAGCAGTGAGGACAGGATCTACAATGAGCAGTTCTTC. This translates into CASSEDRIYNEQFF.

V and J are TRBV11-2 and TRBJ2-7; TRBD2 matches 10 bases. J lost 4 bases, V lost 2 bases, and 5 bases had no gene match. CDR1 SGHAT and CDR2 FQNNGV come from the germline V gene. The CDR3 is 15 residues long. The CDR3 region has the DNA TGTGCCAGCAGCTTATGGGCTAGCGGGAGATACGAGCAGTACTTC. Residues: CASSLWASGRYEQYF. Variable domain in full (rest from reference TRBV11-2 and TRBJ2-7): EAGVAQSPRYKIIEKRQSVAFWCNPISGHATLYWYQQILGQGPKLLIQFQNNGVVDDSQLPKDRFSAERLKGVDSTLKIQPAKLEDSAVYLCASSLWASGRYEQYFGPGTRLTVT.

CDR3 sequence (DNA): TGTGCCAGCAGTGAACTCCGATCGACAGCGGGGGGCTACACCTTC. Translating gives CASSELRSTAGGYTF. V is TRBV2 and J is TRBJ1-2; tentative D call: TRBD1 (5 bases). V lost 2 bases, J lost 8 bases, and 18 bases lay in between. The germline CDR1 and CDR2 sequences are SNHLY and FYNNEI. The CDR3 has 15 residues.

The CDR3 is CAGETGALSGANVLTF. The CDR3 DNA sequence: TGTGCCGGGGAAACAGGGGCGCTTTCTGGGGCCAACGTCCTGACTTTC. This chain joins TRBV7-9 and TRBJ2-6, with 7 bases aligning to TRBD1. Germline CDR1 is SEHNR and CDR2 is FQNEAQ (reference sequence). J was trimmed by 1 base and V by 11 bases; bases with no gene match: 11. The CDR3 runs to 16 residues.

The chain recombines TRBV4-3 with TRBJ2-1; 10 nucleotides agree with TRBD2. This CDR3 spans 17 amino acids. CDR1 and CDR2 (germline): LGHNA, YSLEER. The junction had 5 bases not matched to a gene; V was cut back by 0 bases and J by 3 bases. The CDR3 DNA reads TGCGCCAGCAGCCAAGATTCTACTAGCGGGGTCTACAATGAGCAGTTCTTC. Amino acid sequence: CASSQDSTSGVYNEQFF.

The chain is built from TRBV21-1 and TRBJ2-7; the D segment call TRBD1 is taken from the table without a DNA check. TRBV21-1 is marked as a pseudogene. The CDR3 sequence is 13 residues long. Here the CDR3 reads CARTGTGGHEQYF. The CDR3 DNA follows: TGTGCCAGGACCGGGACAGGGGGTCACGAGCAGTACTTC.

V is TRBV30 and J is TRBJ2-3; a weak D match, TRBD2 (6 bases). The CDR3 covers 12 residues. The V end was cut by 4 bases, the J end by 6 bases, with 11 bases between. Germline values: CDR1 GTSNPN, CDR2 SVGIG (reference sequence). CDR3: CAWKLARDTQYF. The CDR3 region has the DNA TGTGCCTGGAAGCTAGCGAGGGATACGCAGTATTTT.

The chain joins TRBV7-2 to TRBJ2-3, with 12 nucleotides matching TRBD2. The CDR3 is made up of 16 amino acids. CDR1 is SGHTA and CDR2 is FQGNSA in the germline V gene. After removal of 5 bases from V and 2 bases from J, the junction contained 5 bases not matched to a gene. The CDR3 loop is CASSTRTSGTTDTQYF. CDR3 in DNA: TGTGCCAGCAGCACCCGGACTAGCGGGACCACAGATACGCAGTATTTT.

The rearrangement uses TRBV11-2 and TRBJ2-7, with D tentatively TRBD1 (5 bases). The CDR3 totals 15 residues. In germline, CDR1 is SGHAT, CDR2 FQNNGV. V dropped 1 base and J dropped 2 bases, with 12 bases sitting between them. CDR3 in DNA: TGTGCCAGCAGCTTAGGAGACAGCCTAACCTACGAGCAGTACTTC. Encoded protein: CASSLGDSLTYEQYF.

This chain connects TRBV7-9 to TRBJ1-3, with TRBD1 matching over 7 bases. V dropped 1 base and J dropped 2; count of bases not matched to a gene: 2. Germline loops: CDR1 SEHNR, CDR2 FQNEAQ (reference sequence). This CDR3 contains 15 residues. CDR3 sequence: CASSLGDSPGNTIYF. The CDR3 DNA reads TGTGCCAGCAGCTTAGGGGACAGTCCTGGAAACACCATATATTTT. Complete variable domain (other parts from reference TRBV7-9 and TRBJ1-3): DTGVSQNPRHKITKRGQNVTFRCDPISEHNRLYWYRQTLGQGPEFLTYFQNEAQLEKSRLLSDRFSAERPKGSFSTLEIQRTEQGDSAMYLCASSLGDSPGNTIYFGEGSWLTVV.

The J gene is TRBJ2-1, the V gene TRBV7-9, with 13 nucleotides matching TRBD2. Trimming at V came to 2 bases and at J to 4 bases, leaving 2 bases not matched to a gene. Germline lookup yields CDR1 SEHNR and CDR2 FQNEAQ (reference sequence). The CDR3 spans 16 residues. CDR3: CASSLWTSGRYNEQFF. In DNA, the CDR3 is TGTGCCAGCAGCTTATGGACTAGCGGGAGATACAATGAGCAGTTCTTC.